This paragraph covers one T cell receptor (beta chain) sequence. Its antigen is not yet known. A much larger clone lies one base from this, so it may be a read error. TCRbeta-specific cDNA was reverse-transcribed from 500 ng total RNA using a constant-region primer and ProtoScript II reverse transcriptase. TCRbeta libraries were built with three nested multiplex PCR rounds, a slightly modified ARM-PCR procedure. Multiplex TRBV1-TRBV30 forward primers and a Cbeta reverse primer were used in the first two PCR rounds, each of which was run for approximately 11 cycles. Sample barcodes and Illumina adapters were added in a final 25-cycle PCR with Deep VentR polymerase. Before sequencing, amplicons of 200-500 bp were gel-purified using a QIAquick gel extraction kit. TCRbeta amplicons were sequenced on an Illumina HiSeq 2500 with 250-bp paired-end reads. The study's own analysis went as follows. Trimmomatic v0.33 was used to quality-trim the reads, and FLASH v1.2.11 was used to merge paired reads so that full CDR3 sequences could be recovered. V, D and J germline segments were assigned to the rearranged TCRbeta sequences using MiGEC v1.2.1b. Clonotype statistics and Shannon-Wiener diversity indices were calculated with VDJtools v1.0.0. Except for diversity analysis, only the 250 most abundant clonotypes of each sample were used in subsequent analyses to reduce sampling bias. TCRdb trimmed the raw reads at Q25, called clones with MiXCR and kept productive beta chains. Each CDR3 protein gets just one entry, which takes the most common genes and DNA from the rows behind it. It is TCRdb's table, rather than the study itself, that gives the V and J calls and clone size. The sample yields roughly 50,000 distinct CDR3 sequences; around three quarters were counted once. Under 30% of the sample is taken by the ten largest.

The germline V gene encodes CDR1 SGHNT and CDR2 YYREEE (reference sequence). The CDR3 contains 14 residues, cysteine and phenylalanine counted. Only the CDR3 DNA stays, 42 bases, in frame from base 1. These data come from a study of tumor-infiltrating lymphocytes in primary liver carcinoma (dated 2017 in TCRdb). For context, the study as a whole: Of the five patients, three men and two women aged 30 to 69 years, four had hepatocellular carcinoma and one had combined HCC and intrahepatic cholangiocarcinoma. The five patients had tumors of stage T1-T3 N0M0, with maximum diameters ranging from roughly 4.2 to 10 cm. Roughly 3.65 to 8 million productive TCRbeta reads were obtained per sample, and no significant difference in read depth was found between tissue types. Across five regions of each liver tumor, along with adjacent normal tissue and blood, the study brought together TCRbeta repertoire sequencing, expression microarrays and whole-exome sequencing. A total of approximately 35 specimens from 5 patients, comprising some 25 tumor regions, 5 adjacent noncancerous liver tissues and 5 peripheral blood samples, were covered by TCRbeta repertoire sequencing. Agilent mRNA microarray profiling was performed on the 25 tumor region samples to relate TCRbeta repertoire diversity to the local molecular phenotype. Repertoires from technical replicates were highly reproducible, with mean shared-clone rates roughly 0.87 and correlation coefficients above 0.98.

Without any cell sorting, total RNA and DNA were co-extracted from 20-30 mg of bulk tissue using the AllPrep DNA/RNA mini kit. Between late 2015 and March 2016, a few patients in China with histopathologically diagnosed primary liver carcinoma had surgical resection. Patients had chronic HBV infection and were treatment-naive at sampling. Five spatially separated regions were sampled from each tumor: the superior, inferior, left-lateral and right-lateral poles, plus the tumor centre. Histology showed that every tumor sample contained more than 80% viable tumor cells. Fresh tumor and adjacent tissue pieces were bisected; one half was stored in RNAlater at -80°C, the other sent for histology. Study-wide findings and limitations: A significantly larger repertoire fraction was made up by the top 250 clones in tumors than in blood (p = 0.039). Because the samples were bulk and unsorted, CD4+ and CD8+ T cell repertoires could not be compared. Only the TCR beta chain was sequenced, so true repertoire diversity is likely underestimated because unpaired alpha chains were not captured. Only roughly 8-25% of top clones appeared in all five regions of a tumor, which suggests that tumor-infiltrating T cells are spatially heterogeneous. Repertoire overlap was higher between tumor regions (mean around 36%) than tumor-adjacent (approximately 17%) or tumor-blood (approximately 14%) pairs, consistent with antigen-driven expansion. The study included only a few patients, and the authors note findings should be validated in a larger study.

This receptor chain uses TRBV5-4 and TRBJ2-5; the D gene cannot be resolved reliably. This clonotype was obtained from a man aged 40-50 years with primary liver carcinoma and hepatitis B virus infection. The sample taken for sequencing was liver tumor tissue from sampling region 2. The cell subset or site label of this sample denotes: tumor region T2, inferior pole. The DNA sequence is TGTGTCAGCAGCTCTACAGTCCCCCAAGAGACCCAGTACTTC. Translated, it reads CVSSSTVPQETQYF.